The 14 T cell receptor beta chains below come from one sample, sequenced in a study of blood T cell repertoires in COVID-19. TCRdb's copy holds only in-frame clones and misses some; the assay was immunoSEQ multiplex PCR. The sample contains about 160,000 clones, 92% of which appear only once. The specimen was peripheral blood. Source of these receptors: a man aged 25-40 years with COVID-19, enrolled during active disease.

The chain has TRBV5-3 and TRBJ2-1; 7 bases line up with TRBD1. TRBV5-3 is treated as an ORF (open reading frame) with a function not yet certain. J was trimmed by 10 bases and V by 3 bases; bases with no gene match: 13. The CDR3 extends over 15 amino acids. Here the CDR3 DNA reads TGTGCCAGAAGCTCCGACAGGGACCCTACAATGGAGCAGTTCTTC. Translation: CARSSDRDPTMEQFF.

The V call is TRBV30, the J call TRBJ1-5; 9 positions agree with TRBD1. The CDR3 totals 15 residues. The germline gives CDR1 GTSNPN, CDR2 SVGIG (reference sequence). V shed 0 bases, J shed 2 bases, and the junction held 2 bases outside the gene matches. CDR3 loop: CAWSVQGAGNQPQHF. DNA of the CDR3: TGTGCCTGGAGTGTACAGGGGGCGGGCAATCAGCCCCAGCATTTT.

This clone has more than one count but fewer than ten. The chain uses TRBV10-3 and TRBJ2-7, with 14 bases identical to TRBD2. With 5 bases clipped from V and 2 bases from J, the junction kept 8 bases outside the gene matches. This CDR3 is built from 17 residues. Germline lookup yields CDR1 ENHRY and CDR2 SYGVKD. The CDR3 is CAISSGTSGGTTYEQYF. As DNA, the CDR3 is TGTGCCATCAGTTCCGGGACTAGCGGGGGAACAACCTACGAGCAGTACTTC.

This chain uses TRBV3-1 (or the pseudogene TRBV3-2) with TRBJ2-7; TRBD2 matches at 9 bases. Unmatched junction bases numbered 8, after V lost 4 bases and J lost 7 bases. Germline V gene lookup returns CDR1 LGHDT and CDR2 YNNKEL (reference sequence). The CDR3 is 14 amino acids. The CDR3 DNA reads TGTGCCAGCAGCCCCCCAGCGGGGGGCTATGAGCAGTACTTC. Its translation is CASSPPAGGYEQYF.

V and J are TRBV18 and TRBJ2-4; D is undetermined. The germline CDR1 and CDR2 sequences are KGHSH and LQKENI. CDR3 length: 17 residues. Deletions cut 0 bases from V and 3 bases from J, with 15 bases between. In DNA form, the CDR3 reads TGTGCCAGCTCACCACCGTCGTCCCGCGGTGGCAAAAACATTCAGTACTTC. Its protein product is CASSPPSSRGGKNIQYF.

V gene TRBV13 combines with J gene TRBJ1-1; 8 bases match TRBD1. CDR1 PRHDT and CDR2 FYEKMQ come from the germline V gene (reference sequence). The V gene end was trimmed by 3 bases and the J gene end by 3 bases; junction bases not matched to a gene: 6. The CDR3 extends over 15 amino acids. In DNA, the CDR3 is TGTGCCAGCAGCTTTTGGACAGGGTCGCACACTGAAGCTTTCTTT. Protein sequence: CASSFWTGSHTEAFF.

The V call is TRBV21-1, the J call TRBJ1-1. TRBV21-1 is a known pseudogene. CDR3 length: 18 amino acids. The CDR3 region has the DNA TGTGCCAGCAGCTGGGGGGGTCCGGGAAAGGACGAAAACACTGAAGCTTTCTTT. Its translation: CASSWGGPGKDENTEAFF.

The V call is TRBV6-1, the J call TRBJ2-3; a possible D gene is TRBD1 (5 bases). Germline values: CDR1 MNHNS, CDR2 SASEGT. CDR3 length equals 16 residues. Trimming took off 4 bases at V and 2 bases at J, with 16 bases between the two ends. Here the CDR3 reads CASSARTPKPTDTQYF. As DNA, the CDR3 is TGTGCCAGCAGTGCCCGGACACCAAAACCCACAGATACGCAGTATTTT.

This rearrangement joins TRBV4-1 to TRBJ2-7; D unclear. The CDR3 loop spans 15 amino acids. Germline V CDR1 and CDR2: MGHRA, YSYEKL. Trimming removed 4 bases at V and 4 bases at J, with 17 bases between. The CDR3 bases are TGCGCCAGCAGCCTCCTGAGGTCCAGATCGTACGAGCAGTACTTC. It specifies CASSLLRSRSYEQYF.

This sequence joins TRBV27 and TRBJ1-3; a possible D gene is TRBD1 (5 bases). Germline lookup yields CDR1 MNHEY and CDR2 SMNVEV (reference sequence). The CDR3 runs to 13 residues. The V and J ends lost 6 bases and 9 bases respectively, with 15 bases between them. The CDR3 nucleotides read TGTGCCAGCAGGAGGGAGGGGAGATCCACCATATATTTT. Encoded protein: CASRREGRSTIYF.

The chain employs TRBV29-1 and TRBJ2-5; 7 bases agree with TRBD1. Per germline, CDR1 SQVTM and CDR2 ANQGSEA. The V and J ends lost 6 bases and 1 base, in that order; junction bases with no gene match: 8. There are 14 residues in the CDR3. The CDR3 nucleotides read TGCAGCGTCGATGACAGGGCCTTCCAAGAGACCCAGTACTTC. It encodes CSVDDRAFQETQYF.

Notes on this clone: Distinct nucleotide sequences in the sample also encode this CDR3. The rearrangement joins TRBV2 to TRBJ1-4; TRBD1 might be the D (5 bases). The CDR3 contains 14 residues. Trimming stripped 4 bases from V and 4 bases from J, with 10 bases between. CDR1 SNHLY and CDR2 FYNNEI come from the germline V gene. CDR3 residues: CASSVGGLNEKLFF. For the CDR3, the DNA is TGTGCCAGCAGTGTGGGGGGACTTAATGAAAAACTGTTTTTT.

The genes are TRBV12-5 and TRBJ2-5, with a tentative D call TRBD2 (7 bases). This CDR3 has 16 amino acids. CDR1 and CDR2 (germline): LGHNT, FRNRAP. Trimming removed 0 bases from V and 5 bases from J, with 16 bases in between. The DNA for the CDR3 is TGTGCTAGTGGTTTGGTACTGGGGGGGCTCGTGGAGACCCAGTACTTC. Its translation: CASGLVLGGLVETQYF. The entire variable domain, with the rest obtained from reference TRBV12-5 and TRBJ2-5, is as follows: DARVTQTPRHKVTEMGQEVTMRCQPILGHNTVFWYRQTMMQGLELLAYFRNRAPLDDSGMPKDRFSAEMPDATLATLKIQPSEPRDSAVYFCASGLVLGGLVETQYFGPGTRLLVL.

The chain combines TRBV6-5 with TRBJ2-5, with 8 bases aligning to TRBD1. Unmatched junction bases numbered 10, after V lost 6 bases and J lost 4 bases. This CDR3 contains 15 residues. Germline-derived CDR1 and CDR2 are MNHEY and SVGAGI. CDR3 sequence reads: CASSLQGERGETQYF. CDR3 sequence (DNA): TGTGCCAGCAGCCTACAGGGGGAGAGGGGAGAGACCCAGTACTTC.